The clone carrying this T cell receptor beta chain has a count of ten or more. Its antigen is still unknown. This record belongs to a study of neurological immune-mediated disorders. There are 13 residues in the CDR3. V lost 7 bases, J lost 8 bases, and 17 bases lay in between. The germline V gene has CDR1 ENHRY and CDR2 SYGVKD. Study-level findings and limits: In HTLV-1-associated myelopathy, TCR clonal expansion was greatest, and in multiple sclerosis it was least, below healthy controls.

TCRdb re-called the 5' RACE reads with MiXCR, one entry per CDR3 protein. Here the sample spans around 70,000 distinct CDR3 sequences, roughly 5% being singletons. This clonotype originated in a woman aged 25 to 39 with multiple sclerosis. Sequenced: PBMCs. The chain joins TRBV10-3 to TRBJ1-2; tentatively, D is TRBD1 (6 bases). As DNA, the CDR3 is TGTGCCATCACCGCTGACAGGATGGGAGGCTACACCTTC. This codes for CAITADRMGGYTF.